This entry concerns a single T cell receptor (beta chain). The target antigen is unknown. TCR beta sequencing was performed on blood CD8+ and CD4+ T cells. The sample belongs to a study of CD8 T cells in Susac syndrome. Across the whole study: Patients with Susac syndrome were therapy-naive, taking corticosteroids, with some also receiving intravenous immunoglobulin, or taking intravenous immunoglobulin alone at the time their blood was drawn.

General observations from the study: An acknowledgment was made by the study that its TCR sequencing and HLA analysis involved relatively few individuals.

The V and J ends lost 8 bases and 1 base, in that order; junction bases with no gene match: 2. This CDR3 is 12 amino acids long. Germline-derived CDR1 and CDR2 are MNHEY and SVGEGT. Random hexamers served to reverse transcribe about 0.5 to 1 ug RNA. The CDR3 of TCR beta was amplified by immunoSEQ multiplex PCR across 54 Vbeta and 13 Jbeta. TCRdb reprocessed the immunoSEQ multiplex PCR reads via MiXCR and lists one record per CDR3 protein. This table holds approximately 100,000 distinct CDR3 sequences, approximately 95% found once. What was sequenced was CD8+ T cells from PBMCs. The receptor's source is a human donor with Susac syndrome. This chain links TRBV6-2 or TRBV6-3 with TRBJ2-7; 7 nucleotides align to TRBD1. The CDR3 protein is CASEGQSYEQYF. The CDR3 DNA follows: TGTGCCAGCGAGGGACAGTCCTACGAGCAGTACTTC.